This TCR beta chain was recovered during a study of cytomegalovirus exposure and HLA in healthy donors. Whole-study results and caveats: Versus the roughly 700-donor mean, an Asian-associated ancestry cluster reportedly showed fewer N-insertions in a later analysis. Productive rates of about 87% or about 30% were seen for most TCR beta V segments in an earlier analysis.

On this clone: Its antigen is unknown.

With V trimmed by 4 bases and J by 0 bases, 5 bases remained unmatched. This CDR3 spans 15 amino acids. Germline V lookup: CDR1 SGHRS, CDR2 YFSETQ. Primers for the PCR totalled 60 Vbeta and 13 Jbeta. Clones were sequenced by immunoSEQ multiplex PCR, and TCRdb holds only the in-frame ones, with some missing. The table records 100,000 to 150,000 clones, 80% of them present only once. The sequenced sample consisted of PBMCs. The sequence was obtained from a female donor in good health and CMV-seropositive. The chain uses TRBV5-1 and TRBJ2-7; 9 nucleotides line up with TRBD1. Here the CDR3 DNA reads TGCGCCAGCAGCCCGGGGACAGGGAGCTCCTACGAGCAGTACTTC. This gives the protein CASSPGTGSSYEQYF.